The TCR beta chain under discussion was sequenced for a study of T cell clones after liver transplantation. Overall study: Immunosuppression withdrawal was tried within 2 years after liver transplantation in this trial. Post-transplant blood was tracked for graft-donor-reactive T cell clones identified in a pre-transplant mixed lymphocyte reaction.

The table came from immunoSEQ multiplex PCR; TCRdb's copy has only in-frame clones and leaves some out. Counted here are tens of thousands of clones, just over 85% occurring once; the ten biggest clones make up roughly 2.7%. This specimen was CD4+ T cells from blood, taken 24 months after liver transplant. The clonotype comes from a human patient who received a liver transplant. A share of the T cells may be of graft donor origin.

Here the CDR3 DNA reads TGTGCCAGCAGTGAAGCGGGGACGGTAGGAGGAAACATTCAGTACTTC. Translation: CASSEAGTVGGNIQYF. V usage is TRBV6-1 and J usage is TRBJ2-4; the D gene could be TRBD1 or TRBD2 (5 bases each). Germline V gives CDR1 MNHNS, CDR2 SASEGT. This CDR3 contains 16 residues. V lost 0 bases and J lost 6, with 15 bases in between.